Following are 17 T cell receptor beta chains from one sample sequenced in a study of PD-1 blockade in classical Hodgkin lymphoma. Sequenced by immunoSEQ multiplex PCR; TCRdb stores in-frame clones only, minus some. Of 25,000 to 35,000 clones in the sample, roughly 94% are singletons; the top ten hold about 2.3%. Stated time point: newly diagnosed, previously untreated cHL patient sample. Material for sequencing was peripheral blood mononuclear cells (PBMCs). These TCRs come from a human donor with classical Hodgkin lymphoma.

The chain links TRBV19 to TRBJ2-3; the match to TRBD2 covers 10 bases. CDR3 length: 21 amino acids. CDR1 is LNHDA, CDR2 SQIVND, per germline (reference sequence). CDR3 nucleotides: TGTGCTTCTCAGGCAGCTAGCGGGAGTTCGTGGGGGGCGGCGGGCACAGATACGCAGTATTTT. It yields the protein CASQAASGSSWGAAGTDTQYF.

The rearrangement uses TRBV9 and TRBJ2-2; D unclear. The CDR3 is made up of 16 amino acids. Germline V CDR1 and CDR2: SGDLS, YYNGEE. Trimming took off 0 bases at V and 4 bases at J, with 13 bases between the two ends. CDR3 DNA: TGTGCCAGCAGCGTAGATCCGAACCTCGGCACCGGGGAGCTGTTTTTT. Translated: CASSVDPNLGTGELFF.

CDR3 residues: CSGSHTEAFF. DNA for the CDR3: TGCAGTGGCAGCCACACTGAAGCTTTCTTT. The rearrangement joins TRBV20-1 to TRBJ1-1; D is uncertain. The CDR3 contains 10 residues. Trimming removed 7 bases at V and 3 bases at J, with 6 bases between. Per the germline V gene, CDR1 is DFQATT and CDR2 is SNEGSKA (reference sequence).

The chain links TRBV19 to TRBJ1-2; 10 nucleotides match TRBD1. The CDR3 runs 17 residues. With V trimmed by 5 bases and J by 1 base, 10 bases remained unmatched. The germline gives CDR1 LNHDA, CDR2 SQIVND (reference sequence). CDR3 DNA sequence: TGTGCCAGTAGTCCGAGGACAGGGGGTCTCTATAACTATGGCTACACCTTC. It is translated as CASSPRTGGLYNYGYTF.

The chain recombines TRBV6-1 with TRBJ2-7; the match to TRBD1 covers 7 bases. The CDR3 spans 15 residues. Germline-derived CDR1 and CDR2 are MNHNS and SASEGT. The ends lost 3 bases at V and 4 bases at J; junction bases unmatched: 9. In DNA, the CDR3 is TGTGCCAGCAGTGAGTCCCCCGGGACAGTTTACGAGCAGTACTTC. Its protein product is CASSESPGTVYEQYF.

This clone came up once. This sequence joins TRBV30 and TRBJ1-1, with D unresolved. Germline assignment: CDR1 GTSNPN and CDR2 SVGIG (reference sequence). V dropped 3 bases and J dropped 1 base, with 9 bases sitting between them. The CDR3 contains 13 residues. CDR3 coding DNA: TGTGCCTGGAGGATAGGCTCGAACACTGAAGCTTTCTTT. Its translation is CAWRIGSNTEAFF.

This chain connects TRBV29-1 to TRBJ1-1; D perhaps matches TRBD1 (6 bases). This CDR3 has 16 residues. V lost 6 bases, J lost 2 bases, and 22 bases lay in between. Germline assignment: CDR1 SQVTM and CDR2 ANQGSEA. In nucleotides, the CDR3 is TGCAGCGTACGCTCTAATCTTGGACAGTCTAACACTGAAGCTTTCTTT. Its protein product is CSVRSNLGQSNTEAFF. Together with reference TRBV29-1 and TRBJ1-1, the CDR3 gives the full variable domain: SAVISQKPSRDICQRGTSLTIQCQVDSQVTMMFWYRQQPGQSLTLIATANQGSEATYESGFVIDKFPISRPNLTFSTLTVSNMSPEDSSIYLCSVRSNLGQSNTEAFFGQGTRLTVV.

The rearrangement links TRBV29-1 to TRBJ1-2, with a possible D match to TRBD1 (5 bases). This CDR3 spans 13 amino acids. Trimming pared 7 bases from V and 1 base from J, leaving 13 bases between. In germline, CDR1 is SQVTM, CDR2 ANQGSEA. CDR3 sequence (DNA): TGCAGCGCCCACAGGACTGATAACTATGGCTACACCTTC. Residues: CSAHRTDNYGYTF.

The CDR3 nucleotides read TGTGCCAGCAGCGTAGACAGGCATACGCAGTATTTT. As protein: CASSVDRHTQYF. The chain couples TRBV9 to TRBJ2-3; the D gene is possibly TRBD1 (5 bases). The CDR3 is made up of 12 amino acids. Germline CDR1 is SGDLS and CDR2 is YYNGEE. V was cut by 0 bases and J by 7 bases, with 6 bases left in between.

V and J are TRBV5-1 and TRBJ2-7; 7 bases match TRBD1. The CDR3 is made up of 16 amino acids. The V gene's germline CDR1 is SGHRS and CDR2 YFSETQ. V gave up 2 bases and J gave up 3 bases; unmatched junction bases: 11. CDR3 nucleotides: TGCGCCAGCAGCTTAGACGGGACAGCCCTTGGCTACGAGCAGTACTTC. Protein product: CASSLDGTALGYEQYF. Using reference TRBV5-1 and TRBJ2-7 for the parts outside the CDR3, the full variable domain is KAGVTQTPRYLIKTRGQQVTLSCSPISGHRSVSWYQQTPGQGLQFLFEYFSETQRNKGNFPGRFSGRQFSNSRSEMNVSTLELGDSALYLCASSLDGTALGYEQYFGPGTRLTVT.

The CDR3 DNA sequence: TGCGCCAGCAGCTTGGAGAACAGAAACACTGAAGCTTTCTTT. Residues: CASSLENRNTEAFF. This chain connects TRBV5-1 to TRBJ1-1; D is undetermined. CDR3 size: 14 residues. V lost 0 bases and J 2 bases, leaving 8 bases between the germline ends. Per the germline V gene, CDR1 is SGHRS and CDR2 is YFSETQ.

The chain recombines TRBV6-4 with TRBJ2-1; the D gene is possibly TRBD1 (6 bases). Trimming shortened V by 2 bases and J by 9 bases, and 14 bases separated the two germline ends. The CDR3 sequence is 14 residues long. Germline V gene lookup returns CDR1 MRHNA and CDR2 SNTAGT. CDR3 DNA: TGTGCCAGCAGTGACGAATACCAGGGGCTTGAGCAGTTCTTC. Its translation is CASSDEYQGLEQFF.

This chain uses TRBV28 with TRBJ1-4; no firm D call. The CDR3 runs 17 residues. Germline CDR1 reads MDHEN; CDR2 reads SYDVKM. V gave up 4 bases and J gave up 0 bases, with 15 bases separating them. The CDR3 region has the DNA TGTGCCAGCAGTTGGGGTTCTGGATTCACAACTAATGAAAAACTGTTTTTT. It yields the protein CASSWGSGFTTNEKLFF.

The chain combines TRBV12-5 with TRBJ1-2; unclear D gene. The CDR3 length is 17 residues. CDR1 is LGHNT and CDR2 is FRNRAP in the germline V gene. With 2 bases removed from V and 0 bases from J, the gap between germline ends came to 16 bases. CDR3 protein: CASGLTLRALANYGYTF. The CDR3 DNA is TGTGCTAGTGGTTTGACCCTAAGGGCTCTAGCTAACTATGGCTACACCTTC.

The J gene is TRBJ2-5, the V gene TRBV6-6; TRBD1 matches at 8 bases. Germline CDR1 is MNHNY and CDR2 is SVGAGI (reference sequence). The CDR3 length is 13 residues. Losses at the gene ends were 7 bases for V and 13 bases for J; bases not matched to a gene: 14. The CDR3 nucleotides read TGTGCCAGCAAGACAGGGGCCGGCGCCTACCCGTACTTC. Protein sequence: CASKTGAGAYPYF.

This clone was seen just once. The J gene is TRBJ2-3, the V gene TRBV5-4; 13 bases match TRBD2. Per the germline V gene, CDR1 is SGHNT and CDR2 is YYREEE (reference sequence). This CDR3 has 15 residues. Trimming took 3 bases from V and 6 from J; bases not matched to a gene: 4. CDR3 sequence: CASSSGLAGADTQYF. The CDR3 DNA sequence: TGTGCCAGCAGCTCAGGACTAGCGGGAGCTGATACGCAGTATTTT.

The J gene is TRBJ1-1, the V gene TRBV10-3; 7 bases fit TRBD1. CDR1 and CDR2 (germline): ENHRY, SYGVKD. The CDR3 consists of 17 residues. V was pared by 0 bases and J by 1 base, with 8 bases of the junction left unmatched. CDR3 region: CAISESRTGTGNTEAFF. The CDR3 DNA reads as TGTGCCATCAGTGAGTCTAGGACAGGCACCGGGAACACTGAAGCTTTCTTT.